This is a list of T cell receptor beta chains from one sample in a study of T cells in Graves' hyperthyroidism and ophthalmopathy. TCRdb recomputed calls from the multiplex PCR reads with MiXCR, one row per CDR3 protein. The sample records about 540,000 distinct CDR3 sequences, about 43% being singletons. Sequences were obtained from peripheral blood or thyroid tissue (not recorded which). These receptor sequences come from a woman in her late teens or twenties with Graves' hyperthyroidism. Each CDR3 is given with its conserved first and last residue. Each record gives: V gene, J gene, D gene, clone size, CDR3 protein, CDR3 DNA. A D gene is named only where the DNA matches it firmly. Rows give clone size only sometimes, using once, few, many, or a class for an expanded clone.

V: TRBV7-9
J: TRBJ1-4
D: TRBD1
size: many
CDR3: CASSLGQDEKLFF
DNA: TGTGCCAGCAGCTTGGGACAGGACGAAAAACTGTTTTTT

V: TRBV7-8
J: TRBJ1-2
D: NA
size: many
CDR3: CASSNQGNYGYTF
DNA: TGTGCCAGCAGCAACCAGGGGAACTATGGCTACACCTTC

V: TRBV11-1
J: TRBJ2-7
D: NA
size: NA
CDR3: CASSSRATRYEQYF
DNA: TGTGCCAGCAGCTCCCGGGCCACCCGATACGAGCAGTACTTC

V: TRBV12-5
J: TRBJ1-2
D: NA
size: NA
CDR3: CACRKGVGYTF
DNA: TGTGCTTGTAGGAAGGGGGTTGGCTACACCTTC

V: TRBV6-4
J: TRBJ1-4
D: NA
size: NA
CDR3: CASSDRGIPEKLFF
DNA: TGTGCCAGCAGTGACAGGGGGATCCCTGAAAAACTGTTTTTT

V: TRBV15
J: TRBJ1-4
D: NA
size: NA
CDR3: CATSRDSGAWEKLFF
DNA: TGTGCCACCAGCAGAGATTCGGGGGCTTGGGAAAAACTGTTTTTT

V: TRBV10-1
J: TRBJ1-1
D: TRBD1
size: few
CDR3: CASSESFRGQKAFF
DNA: TGCGCCAGCAGTGAGTCCTTCAGGGGGCAGAAAGCTTTCTTT

V: TRBV7-9
J: TRBJ2-5
D: TRBD2
size: NA
CDR3: CASSPGLAIGETQYF
DNA: TGTGCCAGCAGCCCCGGACTAGCAATAGGAGAGACCCAGTACTTC

V: TRBV11-1
J: TRBJ1-4
D: NA
size: NA
CDR3: CASSLAYRKPNEKLFF
DNA: TGTGCCAGCAGCTTAGCCTACAGAAAACCCAATGAAAAACTGTTTTTT

V: TRBV20-1
J: TRBJ2-7
D: NA
size: NA
CDR3: CSAPRGGEQYF
DNA: TGCAGTGCCCCCCGAGGAGGCGAGCAGTACTTC

V: TRBV10-3
J: TRBJ1-1
D: NA
size: many
CDR3: CAIGQNTEAFF
DNA: TGTGCCATCGGGCAGAACACTGAAGCTTTCTTT

V: TRBV6-5
J: TRBJ2-7
D: NA
size: few
CDR3: CASSYGRDGTYEQYF
DNA: TGTGCCAGCAGTTACGGCCGAGATGGAACCTACGAGCAGTACTTC

V: TRBV11-2
J: TRBJ2-5
D: TRBD1
size: NA
CDR3: CASSELGTGRGETQYF
DNA: TGTGCCAGCAGCGAGTTGGGGACAGGGCGGGGAGAGACCCAGTACTTC

V: TRBV10-3
J: TRBJ1-3
D: NA
size: many
CDR3: CATQGAPGLSGNTIYF
DNA: TGTGCCACCCAAGGGGCGCCAGGGTTGTCTGGAAACACCATATATTTT

V: TRBV14
J: TRBJ1-2
D: NA
size: few
CDR3: CASILGGSGGYTF
DNA: TGTGCCAGCATCTTGGGGGGCTCAGGAGGCTACACCTTC

V: TRBV7-9
J: TRBJ2-2
D: TRBD2
size: NA
CDR3: CASSIGLADTGELFF
DNA: TGTGCCAGCAGCATCGGACTAGCGGACACCGGGGAGCTGTTTTTT

V: TRBV6-4
J: TRBJ1-5
D: NA
size: NA
CDR3: CASSDSDQPRHF
DNA: TGTGCCAGCAGTGACAGTGATCAGCCCCGGCATTTT

V: TRBV7-6
J: TRBJ2-7
D: NA
size: few
CDR3: CASSTNYEQYF
DNA: TGTGCCAGCAGCACCAACTACGAGCAGTACTTC

V: TRBV10-3
J: TRBJ2-7
D: NA
size: NA
CDR3: CASSYPNEQYF
DNA: TGTGCCAGCAGTTACCCCAACGAGCAGTACTTC

V: TRBV20-1
J: TRBJ2-5
D: NA
size: NA
CDR3: CSALPPGEETQYF
DNA: TGCAGTGCACTCCCGCCGGGGGAAGAGACCCAGTACTTC

V: TRBV19
J: TRBJ1-5
D: NA
size: NA
CDR3: CASTGAGNVKPQHF
DNA: TGTGCCAGTACTGGAGCAGGGAATGTGAAGCCCCAGCATTTT

V: TRBV2
J: TRBJ2-7
D: TRBD1
size: NA
CDR3: CASSQFPRDRVNEQYF
DNA: TGTGCCAGCAGCCAGTTTCCCCGCGACAGGGTCAACGAGCAGTACTTC

V: TRBV7-8
J: TRBJ2-5
D: NA
size: NA
CDR3: CASSPFGGETQYF
DNA: TGTGCCAGCAGCCCTTTTGGGGGAGAGACCCAGTACTTC

V: TRBV2
J: TRBJ1-5
D: TRBD1
size: NA
CDR3: CAISDSRDRGWGADQPQHF
DNA: TGTGCCATCAGTGACTCGCGGGACAGGGGTTGGGGGGCCGATCAGCCCCAGCATTTT

V: TRBV10-3
J: TRBJ1-5
D: NA
size: few
CDR3: CASSYVLGRYNQPQHF
DNA: TGTGCCAGCAGTTACGTTTTGGGCAGATACAATCAGCCCCAGCATTTT

V: TRBV20-1
J: TRBJ2-7
D: TRBD2
size: NA
CDR3: CSARARTSGIHEQYF
DNA: TGCAGTGCTAGAGCACGGACTAGCGGGATACACGAGCAGTACTTC

V: TRBV2
J: TRBJ1-1
D: TRBD1
size: once
CDR3: CASSESGTGATEAFF
DNA: TGTGCCAGCAGTGAGTCGGGGACAGGCGCTACTGAAGCTTTCTTT

V: TRBV4-1
J: TRBJ1-5
D: NA
size: many
CDR3: CASSQDTSIAQHF
DNA: TGCGCCAGCAGCCAAGATACGTCGATAGCCCAGCATTTT